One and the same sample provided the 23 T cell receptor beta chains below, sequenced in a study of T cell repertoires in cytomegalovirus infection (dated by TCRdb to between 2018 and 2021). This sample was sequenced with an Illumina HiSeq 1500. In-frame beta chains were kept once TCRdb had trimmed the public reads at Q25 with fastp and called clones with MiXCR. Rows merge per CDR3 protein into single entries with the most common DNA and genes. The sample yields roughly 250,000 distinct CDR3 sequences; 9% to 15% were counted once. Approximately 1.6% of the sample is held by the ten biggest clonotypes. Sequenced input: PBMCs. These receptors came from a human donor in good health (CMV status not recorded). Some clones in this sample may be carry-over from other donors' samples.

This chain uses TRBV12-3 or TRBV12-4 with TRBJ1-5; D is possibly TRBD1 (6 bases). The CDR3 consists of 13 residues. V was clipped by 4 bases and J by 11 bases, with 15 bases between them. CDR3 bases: TGTGCCAGCAGTTGGACAGCGTGGCAGGCCCAGCATTTT. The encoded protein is CASSWTAWQAQHF.

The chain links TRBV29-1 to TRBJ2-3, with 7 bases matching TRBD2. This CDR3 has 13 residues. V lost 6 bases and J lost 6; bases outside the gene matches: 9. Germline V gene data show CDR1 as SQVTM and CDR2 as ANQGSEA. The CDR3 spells CSVPRGGGDTQYF. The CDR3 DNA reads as TGCAGCGTCCCCCGGGGCGGGGGTGATACGCAGTATTTT.

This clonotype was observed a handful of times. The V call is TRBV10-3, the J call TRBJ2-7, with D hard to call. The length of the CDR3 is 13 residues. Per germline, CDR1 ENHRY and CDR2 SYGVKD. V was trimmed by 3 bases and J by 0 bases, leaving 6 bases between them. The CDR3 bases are TGTGCCATCAGTGAAGGGATCTCCTACGAGCAGTACTTC. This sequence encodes CAISEGISYEQYF.

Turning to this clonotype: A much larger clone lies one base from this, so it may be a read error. Here the CDR3 DNA reads TGTGCCAGCAGTACGACAGGGACTAGCGTGAAAAACATTCAGTACTTC. It codes for CASSTTGTSVKNIQYF. This sequence joins TRBV6-5 and TRBJ2-4, with 10 nucleotides matching TRBD2. CDR1 MNHEY and CDR2 SVGAGI come from the germline V gene. The V and J ends lost 5 bases and 4 bases, in that order; junction bases with no gene match: 8. The CDR3 sequence is 16 residues long.

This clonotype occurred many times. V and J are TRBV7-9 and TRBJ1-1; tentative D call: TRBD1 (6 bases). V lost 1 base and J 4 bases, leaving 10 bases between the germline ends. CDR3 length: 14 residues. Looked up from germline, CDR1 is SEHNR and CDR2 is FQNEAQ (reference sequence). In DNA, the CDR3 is TGTGCCAGCAGCTTAGTGGCAGGGGCCACTGAAGCTTTCTTT. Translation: CASSLVAGATEAFF.

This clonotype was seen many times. The DNA for the CDR3 is TGTGCCAGCAGCCCGATGGGGGGGGCCTACGAGCAGTACTTC. Translated, it gives CASSPMGGAYEQYF. The chain recombines TRBV7-9 with TRBJ2-7; 7 bases are a match to TRBD2. J lost 2 bases, V lost 5 bases, and 6 bases had no gene match. Germline V gene lookup returns CDR1 SEHNR and CDR2 FQNEAQ (reference sequence). This CDR3 is built from 14 residues. The variable domain in full, completed from reference TRBV7-9 and TRBJ2-7, reads DTGVSQNPRHKITKRGQNVTFRCDPISEHNRLYWYRQTLGQGPEFLTYFQNEAQLEKSRLLSDRFSAERPKGSFSTLEIQRTEQGDSAMYLCASSPMGGAYEQYFGPGTRLTVT.

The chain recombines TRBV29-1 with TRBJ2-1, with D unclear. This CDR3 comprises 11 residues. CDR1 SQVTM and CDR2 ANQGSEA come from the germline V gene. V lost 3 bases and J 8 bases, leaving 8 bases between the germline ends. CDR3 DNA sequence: TGCAGCGTTGACCCCTTTGATGAGCAGTTCTTC. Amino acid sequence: CSVDPFDEQFF.

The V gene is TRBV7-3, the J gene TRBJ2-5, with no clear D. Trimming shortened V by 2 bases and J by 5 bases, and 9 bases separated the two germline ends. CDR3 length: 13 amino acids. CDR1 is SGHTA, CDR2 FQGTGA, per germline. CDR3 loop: CASSLSRLETQYF. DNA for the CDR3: TGTGCCAGCAGCTTATCCCGTCTGGAGACCCAGTACTTC. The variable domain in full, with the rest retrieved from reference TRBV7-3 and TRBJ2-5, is GAGVSQTPSNKVTEKGKYVELRCDPISGHTALYWYRQSLGQGPEFLIYFQGTGAADDSGLPNDRFFAVRPEGSVSTLKIQRTERGDSAVYLCASSLSRLETQYFGPGTRLLVL.

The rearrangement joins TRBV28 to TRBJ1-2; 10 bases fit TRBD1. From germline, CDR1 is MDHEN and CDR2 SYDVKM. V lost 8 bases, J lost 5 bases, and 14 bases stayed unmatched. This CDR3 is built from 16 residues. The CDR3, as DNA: TGTGCCAGCGGAGACAGGGGGCGCCTAGATGGTTATGGCTACACCTTC. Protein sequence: CASGDRGRLDGYGYTF.

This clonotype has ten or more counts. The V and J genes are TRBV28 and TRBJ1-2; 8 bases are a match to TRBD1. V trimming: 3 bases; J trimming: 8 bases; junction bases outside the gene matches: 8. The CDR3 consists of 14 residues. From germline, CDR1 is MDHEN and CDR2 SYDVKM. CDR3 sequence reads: CASSLQGALQGYTF. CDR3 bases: TGTGCCAGCAGTTTGCAGGGGGCGCTACAAGGCTACACCTTC.

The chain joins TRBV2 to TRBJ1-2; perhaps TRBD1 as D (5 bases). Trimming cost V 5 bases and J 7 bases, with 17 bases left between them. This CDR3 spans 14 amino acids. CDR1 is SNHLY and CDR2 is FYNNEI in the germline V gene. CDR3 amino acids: CASSKGAPRGGYTF. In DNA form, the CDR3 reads TGTGCCAGCAGTAAAGGGGCACCTAGGGGTGGCTACACCTTC.

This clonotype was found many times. This CDR3 is CSASPVPRTGNQPQHF. DNA of the CDR3: TGCAGTGCTAGTCCCGTCCCCCGGACAGGGAATCAGCCCCAGCATTTT. J is TRBJ1-5 and V is TRBV20-1; 8 bases align to TRBD1. CDR1 and CDR2 from the germline V gene are DFQATT and SNEGSKA (reference sequence). The CDR3 is 16 amino acids. V dropped 3 bases and J dropped 4; count of bases not matched to a gene: 11.

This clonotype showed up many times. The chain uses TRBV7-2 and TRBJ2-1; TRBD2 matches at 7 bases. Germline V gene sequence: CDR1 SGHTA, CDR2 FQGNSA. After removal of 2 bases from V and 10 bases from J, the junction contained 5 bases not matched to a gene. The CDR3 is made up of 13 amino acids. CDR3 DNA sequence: TGTGCCAGCAGCTTAACGCGGGAGCGCGAGCAGTTCTTC. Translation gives CASSLTREREQFF.

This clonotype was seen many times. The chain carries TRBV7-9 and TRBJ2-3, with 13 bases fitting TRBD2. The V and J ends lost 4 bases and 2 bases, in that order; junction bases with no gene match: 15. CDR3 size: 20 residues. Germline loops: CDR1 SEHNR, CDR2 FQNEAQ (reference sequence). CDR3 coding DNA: TGTGCCAGCAGCTCCAACGGACCCCAACTAGCGGGAGGGTACACAGATACGCAGTATTTT. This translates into CASSSNGPQLAGGYTDTQYF.

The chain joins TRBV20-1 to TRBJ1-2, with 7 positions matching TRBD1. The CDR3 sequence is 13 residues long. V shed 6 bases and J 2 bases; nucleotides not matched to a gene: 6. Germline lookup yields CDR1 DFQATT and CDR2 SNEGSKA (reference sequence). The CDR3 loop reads CSARDRKNYGYTF. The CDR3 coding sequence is TGCAGTGCCAGGGACAGAAAGAACTATGGCTACACCTTC.

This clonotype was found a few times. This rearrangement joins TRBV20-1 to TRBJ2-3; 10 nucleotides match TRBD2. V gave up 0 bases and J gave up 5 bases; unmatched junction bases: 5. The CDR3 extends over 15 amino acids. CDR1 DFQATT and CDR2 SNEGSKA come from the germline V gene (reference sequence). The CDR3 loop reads CSAREKREGQDTQYF. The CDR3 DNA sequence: TGCAGTGCTAGAGAGAAGCGGGAGGGCCAAGATACGCAGTATTTT.

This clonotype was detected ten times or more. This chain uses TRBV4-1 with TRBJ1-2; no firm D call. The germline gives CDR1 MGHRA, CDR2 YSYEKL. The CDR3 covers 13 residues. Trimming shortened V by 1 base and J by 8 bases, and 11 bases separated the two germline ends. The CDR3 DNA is TGCGCCAGCAGCCAAGGGAACCTCGGGGGCTACACCTTC. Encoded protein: CASSQGNLGGYTF.

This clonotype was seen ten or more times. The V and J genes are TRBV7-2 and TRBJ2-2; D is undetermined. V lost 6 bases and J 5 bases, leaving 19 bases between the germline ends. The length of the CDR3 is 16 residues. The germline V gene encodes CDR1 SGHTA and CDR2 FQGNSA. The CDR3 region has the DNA TGTGCCAGCAGTCCCCCCGCCGGTATGGGAACCGGGGAGCTGTTTTTT. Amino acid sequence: CASSPPAGMGTGELFF.

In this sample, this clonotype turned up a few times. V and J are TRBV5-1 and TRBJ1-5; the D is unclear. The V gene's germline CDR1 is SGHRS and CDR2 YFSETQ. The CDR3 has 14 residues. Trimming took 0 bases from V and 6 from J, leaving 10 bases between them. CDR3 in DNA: TGCGCCAGCAGCTTGGGCAGTCCTGGTCAGCCCCAGCATTTT. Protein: CASSLGSPGQPQHF.

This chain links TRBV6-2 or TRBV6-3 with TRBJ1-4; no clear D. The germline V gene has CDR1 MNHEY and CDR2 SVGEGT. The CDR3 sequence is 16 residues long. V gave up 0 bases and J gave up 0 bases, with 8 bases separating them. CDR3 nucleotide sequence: TGTGCCAGCAGTTACTCTTCCAGCGCAACTAATGAAAAACTGTTTTTT. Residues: CASSYSSSATNEKLFF.

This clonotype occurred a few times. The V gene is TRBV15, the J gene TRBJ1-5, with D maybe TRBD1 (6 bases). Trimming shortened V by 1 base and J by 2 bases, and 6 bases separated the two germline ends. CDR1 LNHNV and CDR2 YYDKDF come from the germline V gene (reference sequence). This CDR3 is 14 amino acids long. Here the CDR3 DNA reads TGTGCCACCAGCAGAGGACAGGGCAATCAGCCCCAGCATTTT. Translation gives CATSRGQGNQPQHF.

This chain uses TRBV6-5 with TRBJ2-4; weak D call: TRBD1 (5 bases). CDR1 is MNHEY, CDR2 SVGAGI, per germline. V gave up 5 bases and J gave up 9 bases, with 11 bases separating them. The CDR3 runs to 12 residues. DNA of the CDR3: TGTGCCAGCAGTGAATTCCAGGGCATTCAGTACTTC. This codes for CASSEFQGIQYF.

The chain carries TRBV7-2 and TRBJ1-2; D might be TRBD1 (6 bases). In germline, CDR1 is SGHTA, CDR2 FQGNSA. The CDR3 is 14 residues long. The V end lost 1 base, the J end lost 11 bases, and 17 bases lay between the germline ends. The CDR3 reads CASSLDSGAKGYTF. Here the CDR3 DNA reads TGTGCCAGCAGCTTAGATTCGGGGGCGAAAGGGTACACCTTC.